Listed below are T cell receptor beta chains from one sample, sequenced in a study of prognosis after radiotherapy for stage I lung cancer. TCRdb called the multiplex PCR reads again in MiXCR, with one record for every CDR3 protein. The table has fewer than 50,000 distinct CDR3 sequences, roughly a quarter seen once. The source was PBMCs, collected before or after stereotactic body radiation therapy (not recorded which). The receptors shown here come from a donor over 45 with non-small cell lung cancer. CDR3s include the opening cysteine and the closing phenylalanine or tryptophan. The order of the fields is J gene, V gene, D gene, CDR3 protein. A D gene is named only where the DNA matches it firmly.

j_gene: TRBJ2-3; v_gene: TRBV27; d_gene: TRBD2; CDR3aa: CASRVSGGADTQYF
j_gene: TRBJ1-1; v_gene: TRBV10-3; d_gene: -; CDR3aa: CAISEGRMNTEAFF
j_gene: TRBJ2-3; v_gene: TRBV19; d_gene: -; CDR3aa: CASSIQISVLPGTDTQYF
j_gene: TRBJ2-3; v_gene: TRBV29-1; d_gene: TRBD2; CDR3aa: CSVRTSATDTQYF
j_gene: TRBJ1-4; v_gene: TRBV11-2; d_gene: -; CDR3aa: CASSFYGWANEKLFF
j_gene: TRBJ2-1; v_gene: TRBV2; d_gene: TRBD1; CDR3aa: CASSGTGGDEQFF
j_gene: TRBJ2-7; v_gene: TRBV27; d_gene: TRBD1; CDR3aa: CASSYARGGFGEQYF
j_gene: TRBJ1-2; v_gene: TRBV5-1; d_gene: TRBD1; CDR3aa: CASRRTGGASDYGYTF
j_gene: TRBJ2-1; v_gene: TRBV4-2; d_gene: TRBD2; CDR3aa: CASSQLGLAGDNEQFF
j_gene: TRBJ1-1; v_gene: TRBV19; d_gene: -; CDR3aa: CASTSSYLVGTEAFF
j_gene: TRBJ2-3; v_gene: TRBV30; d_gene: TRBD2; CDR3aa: CAWSIGLAGNTDTQYF
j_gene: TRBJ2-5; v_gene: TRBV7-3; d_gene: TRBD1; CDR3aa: CASSSDRAQTQYF
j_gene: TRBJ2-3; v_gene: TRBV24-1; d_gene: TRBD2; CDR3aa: CATSDWERGVTDTQYF
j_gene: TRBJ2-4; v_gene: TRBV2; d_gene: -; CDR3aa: CASSERVLAKNIQYF
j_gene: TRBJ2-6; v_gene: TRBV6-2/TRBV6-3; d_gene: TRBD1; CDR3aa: CASSPEGAGSNVLTF
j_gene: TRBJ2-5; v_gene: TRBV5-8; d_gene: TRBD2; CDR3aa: CASSLGGTSVGETQYF
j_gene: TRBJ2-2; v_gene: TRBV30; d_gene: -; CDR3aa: CAWSVLASTGELFF
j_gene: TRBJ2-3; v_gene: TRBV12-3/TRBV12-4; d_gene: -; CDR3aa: CASSLREEGTQYF
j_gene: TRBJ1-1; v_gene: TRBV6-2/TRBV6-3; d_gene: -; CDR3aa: CASSYVLNTEAFF
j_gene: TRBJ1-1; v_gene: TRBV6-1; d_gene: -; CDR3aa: CAGSAQSVDTEAFF
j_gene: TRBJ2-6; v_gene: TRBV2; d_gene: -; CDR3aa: CASSVECPGANVLTF
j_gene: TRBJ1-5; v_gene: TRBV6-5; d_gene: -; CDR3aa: CASSYSNSGGGPQHF
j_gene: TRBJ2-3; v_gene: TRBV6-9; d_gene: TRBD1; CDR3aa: CASSPSTGGASTDTQYF
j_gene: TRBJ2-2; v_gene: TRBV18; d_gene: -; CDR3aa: CASSPLRANTGELFF
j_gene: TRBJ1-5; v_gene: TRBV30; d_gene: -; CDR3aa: CAWSPDSNQPQHF
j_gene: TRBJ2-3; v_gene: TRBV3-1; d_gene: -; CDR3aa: CASSQDSGGTDTQYF
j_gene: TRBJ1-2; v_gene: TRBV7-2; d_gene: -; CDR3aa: CASSLSGGAGYGYTF
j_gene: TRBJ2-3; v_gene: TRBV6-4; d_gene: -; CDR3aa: CASSAFTDTQYF
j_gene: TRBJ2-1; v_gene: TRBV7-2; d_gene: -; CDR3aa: CASSLVGDGYEQFF
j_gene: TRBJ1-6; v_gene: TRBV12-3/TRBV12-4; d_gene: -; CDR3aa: CASSLRSGRGSPLHF
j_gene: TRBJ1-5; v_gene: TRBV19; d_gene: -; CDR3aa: CASSLYSGQPQHF
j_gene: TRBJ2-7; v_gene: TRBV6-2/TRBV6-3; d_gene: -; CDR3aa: CASSYTIRNLTPYEQYF
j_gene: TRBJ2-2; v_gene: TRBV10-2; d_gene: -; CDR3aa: CASGLGVGELFF
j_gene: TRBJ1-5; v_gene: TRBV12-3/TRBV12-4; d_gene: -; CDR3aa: CASSEKWGSGPQHF
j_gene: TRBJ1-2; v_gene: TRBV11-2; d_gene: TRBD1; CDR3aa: CASKGAEGYTF
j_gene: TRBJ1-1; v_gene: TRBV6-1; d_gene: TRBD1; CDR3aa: CASSEGGLGTEAFF
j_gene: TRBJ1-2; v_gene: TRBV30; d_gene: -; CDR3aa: CAWSRAANYGYTF
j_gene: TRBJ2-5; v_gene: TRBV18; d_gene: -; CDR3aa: CASSPEGAETQYF
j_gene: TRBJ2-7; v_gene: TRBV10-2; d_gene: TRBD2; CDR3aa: CASSLGTSDEQYF
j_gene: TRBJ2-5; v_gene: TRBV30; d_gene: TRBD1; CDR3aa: CAWSAVGTGNSKTQYF
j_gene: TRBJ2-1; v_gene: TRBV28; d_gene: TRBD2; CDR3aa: CASTRRTSGTGRNEQFF
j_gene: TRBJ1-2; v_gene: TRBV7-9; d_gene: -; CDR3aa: CASSLSRENYGYTF